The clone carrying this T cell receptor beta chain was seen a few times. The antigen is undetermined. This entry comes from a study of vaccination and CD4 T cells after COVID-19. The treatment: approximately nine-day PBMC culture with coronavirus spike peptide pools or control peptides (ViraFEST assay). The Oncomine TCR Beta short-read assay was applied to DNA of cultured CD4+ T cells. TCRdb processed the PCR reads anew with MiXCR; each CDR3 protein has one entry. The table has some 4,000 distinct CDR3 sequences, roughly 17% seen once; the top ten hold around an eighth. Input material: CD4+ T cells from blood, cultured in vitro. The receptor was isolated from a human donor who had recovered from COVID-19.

Here the CDR3 reads CASSQERARTLYNEQFF. CDR3 DNA: TGTGCCAGCAGCCAAGAGAGGGCCAGGACACTCTACAATGAGCAGTTCTTC. V usage is TRBV14 and J usage is TRBJ2-1, with D perhaps matching TRBD1 or TRBD2 (5 bases each). V was trimmed by 0 bases and J by 3 bases, leaving 15 bases between them. The CDR3 has 17 amino acids. CDR1 and CDR2 (germline): SGHDN, FVKESK.